The clone carrying this T cell receptor beta chain has more than one count but fewer than ten. The CDR3 is made up of 14 amino acids. Trimming removed 2 bases at V and 7 bases at J, with 12 bases between. The germline V gene encodes CDR1 SEHNR and CDR2 FQNEAQ (reference sequence). The data belong to a study of beta chain features in type 1 diabetes. Reverse transcription of all isolated RNA meant that expressed TCRB transcripts were sequenced. Some clones are missing from TCRdb's copy, which holds only in-frame ones; the method was immunoSEQ multiplex PCR. The sample lists under 450,000 clones; less than 15% were seen once.

The chain joins TRBV7-9 to TRBJ1-5, with a weak D call TRBD1 (5 bases). The TCR originated in a woman under 30 in good health. Specimen: naive CD4+ T cells from blood. The CDR3 sequence: CASSLTGFYQPQHF. DNA of the CDR3: TGTGCCAGCAGCTTAACAGGTTTTTACCAGCCCCAGCATTTT.